Shown below are 18 T cell receptor beta chains from a single sample sequenced in a study of CD8+ T cells in alopecia areata. Treatment given: oral pan-JAK inhibitor, 5-10 mg twice daily. Sequencing relied on a cDNA template that was reverse transcribed from extracted RNA. Produced via immunoSEQ multiplex PCR; TCRdb's table is partial and in-frame only. The data hold around 140,000 clones, with roughly nine tenths observed a single time. Sample: CD8+ T cells sorted from blood, taken at week 4, from a patient treated with tofacitinib. The receptors shown here come from a human donor with alopecia areata.

J is TRBJ2-1 and V is TRBV4-1; 7 bases line up with TRBD2. Germline V gives CDR1 MGHRA, CDR2 YSYEKL. The CDR3 has 16 residues. Trimming took 1 base from V and 6 from J; bases not matched to a gene: 9. This CDR3 reads CASSQGPGGLSNEQFF. CDR3 nucleotides: TGCGCCAGCAGCCAAGGGCCGGGAGGATTGAGCAATGAGCAGTTCTTC.

Worth noting for this clone: Other DNA sequences of this sample code for an identical CDR3. The chain is built from TRBV29-1 and TRBJ2-2; weak D call: TRBD2 (5 bases). V lost 3 bases and J lost 5, with 7 bases in between. Germline assignment: CDR1 SQVTM and CDR2 ANQGSEA. The CDR3 is made up of 12 amino acids. The chain's CDR3 is CSVDPGTGELFF. The DNA for the CDR3 is TGCAGCGTTGACCCGGGGACCGGGGAGCTGTTTTTT.

This chain joins TRBV2 and TRBJ2-7; 10 nucleotides match TRBD2. The CDR3 consists of 14 residues. V was clipped by 8 bases and J by 4 bases; unmatched bases: 8. The germline gives CDR1 SNHLY, CDR2 FYNNEI. The CDR3 DNA is TGTGCCAGCGTACTACTAGCGGGGAGTTACGAGCAGTACTTC. Translated: CASVLLAGSYEQYF.

This clone was found once. The V call is TRBV27, the J call TRBJ1-3, with D tentatively TRBD1 (6 bases). The CDR3 loop spans 13 amino acids. Trimming stripped 6 bases from V and 0 bases from J, with 6 bases between. Germline loops: CDR1 MNHEY, CDR2 SMNVEV (reference sequence). This CDR3 is CASRDSSGNTIYF. Written as DNA, the CDR3 is TGTGCCAGCAGGGACAGCTCTGGAAACACCATATATTTT.

V usage is TRBV27 and J usage is TRBJ2-3, with 8 bases that match TRBD2. V lost 2 bases to trimming and J lost 2 bases; unmatched junction nucleotides: 6. In germline, CDR1 is MNHEY, CDR2 SMNVEV (reference sequence). CDR3 size: 16 residues. The CDR3 spells CASSLGPGLVTDTQYF. The DNA of the CDR3 is TGTGCCAGCAGTTTAGGACCGGGACTAGTCACAGATACGCAGTATTTT.

CDR3 bases: TGTGCCAGCAGCTTAGATCCTGGAGGGGCTCTGAGCTCCTACAATGAGCAGTTCTTC. Encoded protein: CASSLDPGGALSSYNEQFF. V and J are TRBV11-2 and TRBJ2-1, with D perhaps TRBD2 (6 bases). V was clipped by 0 bases and J by 0 bases, with 18 bases between them. The V gene's germline CDR1 is SGHAT and CDR2 FQNNGV. The CDR3 is 19 residues long.

DNA of the CDR3: TGCGCCAGCAGCTTGAGTGGTAATGAGCAGTTCTTC. Amino acid sequence: CASSLSGNEQFF. The chain couples TRBV5-1 to TRBJ2-1; no reliable D call. Trimming took 1 base from V and 7 from J, leaving 6 bases between them. The CDR3 covers 12 residues. Germline CDR1 and CDR2: SGHRS and YFSETQ. The entire variable domain, with the rest obtained from reference TRBV5-1 and TRBJ2-1, is as follows: KAGVTQTPRYLIKTRGQQVTLSCSPISGHRSVSWYQQTPGQGLQFLFEYFSETQRNKGNFPGRFSGRQFSNSRSEMNVSTLELGDSALYLCASSLSGNEQFFGPGTRLTVL.

The count of this clone is one. The chain couples TRBV2 to TRBJ2-5, with D possibly being TRBD1 (7 bases). The V and J ends lost 7 bases and 1 base respectively, with 13 bases between them. Per the germline V gene, CDR1 is SNHLY and CDR2 is FYNNEI. This CDR3 region has 14 residues. CDR3 amino acids: CASMGGTVQETQYF. DNA for the CDR3: TGTGCCAGCATGGGCGGGACAGTCCAAGAGACCCAGTACTTC.

The V call is TRBV6-5, the J call TRBJ2-3, with D uncertain. The CDR3 is 14 residues long. CDR1 and CDR2 (germline): MNHEY, SVGAGI. V was shortened by 0 bases and J by 4 bases, with 8 bases between the two germline ends. CDR3 loop: CASSYSSRPDTQYF. The CDR3 DNA reads as TGTGCCAGCAGTTACTCGAGTAGGCCAGATACGCAGTATTTT.

V and J are TRBV10-2 and TRBJ2-3; 9 nucleotides line up with TRBD2. Germline CDR1 is WSHSY and CDR2 is SAAADI. CDR3 size: 14 residues. V lost 4 bases to trimming and J lost 4 bases; unmatched junction nucleotides: 3. The CDR3 sequence: CASSGPSGADTQYF. As DNA, the CDR3 is TGCGCCAGCAGTGGGCCTAGCGGGGCAGATACGCAGTATTTT.

The chain employs TRBV27 and TRBJ2-7; 9 bases align to TRBD2. With V trimmed by 5 bases and J by 0 bases, 8 bases remained unmatched. The germline V gene has CDR1 MNHEY and CDR2 SMNVEV (reference sequence). The CDR3 is 16 amino acids. The chain's CDR3 is CASSSDAGGTSYEQYF. The CDR3 bases are TGTGCCAGCAGTAGCGACGCGGGAGGGACCTCCTACGAGCAGTACTTC.

The rearrangement joins TRBV10-2 to TRBJ2-7; D gene ambiguous. Trimming left V 2 bases short and J 4 bases short, with 12 bases between. Germline V lookup: CDR1 WSHSY, CDR2 SAAADI. The CDR3 runs 14 residues. CDR3 residues: CASSEGTQGYEQYF. CDR3 DNA sequence: TGCGCCAGCAGTGAGGGAACCCAAGGGTACGAGCAGTACTTC.

V gene TRBV27 combines with J gene TRBJ2-3; 10 bases are shared with TRBD2. CDR1 and CDR2 from the germline V gene are MNHEY and SMNVEV (reference sequence). Germline trimming cut 8 bases from V and 1 base from J; bases unmatched to any gene: 6. CDR3 size: 15 residues. CDR3 loop: CASDATSGGTDTQYF. The CDR3 nucleotides read TGTGCCAGCGACGCAACTAGCGGGGGCACAGATACGCAGTATTTT.

The chain is built from TRBV29-1 and TRBJ1-2, with 7 bases aligning to TRBD1. The CDR3 runs to 13 residues. Germline V gene data show CDR1 as SQVTM and CDR2 as ANQGSEA. V shed 3 bases, J shed 3 bases, and the junction held 4 bases outside the gene matches. The CDR3 DNA reads as TGCAGCGTTGAGCCAGGGGGGGACTATGGCTACACCTTC. The encoded protein is CSVEPGGDYGYTF. The variable domain in full, with the rest retrieved from reference TRBV29-1 and TRBJ1-2, is SAVISQKPSRDICQRGTSLTIQCQVDSQVTMMFWYRQQPGQSLTLIATANQGSEATYESGFVIDKFPISRPNLTFSTLTVSNMSPEDSSIYLCSVEPGGDYGYTFGSGTRLTVV.

The chain recombines TRBV27 with TRBJ2-3; D call uncertain. V gave up 5 bases and J gave up 2 bases, with 8 bases separating them. Germline CDR1 and CDR2: MNHEY and SMNVEV (reference sequence). CDR3 length equals 13 residues. In DNA, the CDR3 is TGTGCCAGCAGTATCTCCACCACAGATACGCAGTATTTT. Its protein product is CASSISTTDTQYF.

In this sample, this clone turned up once. The chain joins TRBV6-5 to TRBJ1-1; a weak D match, TRBD1 (5 bases). Germline-derived CDR1 and CDR2 are MNHEY and SVGAGI. The CDR3 length is 13 residues. The V end lost 7 bases, the J end lost 0 bases, and 9 bases lay between the germline ends. CDR3 in DNA: TGTGCCAGCACTGCAGGGTTGAACACTGAAGCTTTCTTT. This gives the protein CASTAGLNTEAFF.

V is TRBV30 and J is TRBJ2-2; 7 bases match TRBD2. The CDR3 is 14 residues long. Germline V gene lookup returns CDR1 GTSNPN and CDR2 SVGIG (reference sequence). Trimming cost V 4 bases and J 5 bases; bases outside gene matches: 7. The CDR3 DNA sequence: TGTGCCTGGACCCCGGGGGGAGGTACCGGGGAGCTGTTTTTT. Amino acids: CAWTPGGGTGELFF.

This clone has just a few counts. The rearrangement links TRBV29-1 to TRBJ2-1, with 14 bases matching TRBD2. Germline CDR1 is SQVTM and CDR2 is ANQGSEA. The length of the CDR3 is 18 residues. V trimming: 5 bases; J trimming: 0 bases; junction bases outside the gene matches: 9. CDR3 DNA sequence: TGCAGCGTTCTGGGGACTAGCGGGAGCCGTAGCTCCTACAATGAGCAGTTCTTC. This encodes CSVLGTSGSRSSYNEQFF.